This TCR beta chain was sequenced in a study of blood T cell repertoires in COVID-19. Study information: Samples came from the United States, Italy and Spain, spanning acute and convalescent COVID-19.

Germline V CDR1 and CDR2: SGHNT, YYREEE (reference sequence). Trimming took off 0 bases at V and 1 base at J, with 10 bases between the two ends. The CDR3 spans 15 residues. Authors' methods: By means of reference gene primer amplification, nucleated cell counts were estimated. Profiling relied on immunoSEQ multiplex PCR, and the TCRdb table lists in-frame clones only, not all of them. V and J calls and clone size are given by that table; D and trimming were obtained from the DNA. The sample consists of approximately 200,000 clones, 65% to 85% of them appearing once. The TCR originated in a man aged 55 to 70 with active or convalescent COVID-19. The specimen was peripheral blood. V and J are TRBV5-4 and TRBJ1-1; D call uncertain. The CDR3 sequence is CASSLVDYGNTEAFF. The CDR3 DNA sequence: TGTGCCAGCAGCTTGGTAGACTATGGGAACACTGAAGCTTTCTTT.